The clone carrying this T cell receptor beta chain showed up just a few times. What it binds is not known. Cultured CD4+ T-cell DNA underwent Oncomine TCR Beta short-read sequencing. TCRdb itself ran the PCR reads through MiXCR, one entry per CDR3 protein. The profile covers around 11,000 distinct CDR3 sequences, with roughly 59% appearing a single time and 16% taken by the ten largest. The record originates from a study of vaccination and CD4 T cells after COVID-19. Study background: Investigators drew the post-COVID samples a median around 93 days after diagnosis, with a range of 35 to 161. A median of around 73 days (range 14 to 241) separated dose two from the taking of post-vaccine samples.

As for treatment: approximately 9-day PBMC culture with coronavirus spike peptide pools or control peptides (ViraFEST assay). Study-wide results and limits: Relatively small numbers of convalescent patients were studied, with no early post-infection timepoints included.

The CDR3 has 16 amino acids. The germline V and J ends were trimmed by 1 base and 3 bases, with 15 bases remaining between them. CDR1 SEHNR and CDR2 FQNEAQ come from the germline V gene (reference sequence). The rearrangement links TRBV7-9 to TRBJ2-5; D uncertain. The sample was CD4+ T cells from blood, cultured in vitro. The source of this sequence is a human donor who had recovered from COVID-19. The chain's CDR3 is CASSLVVLGRKETQYF. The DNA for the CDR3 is TGTGCCAGCAGCTTAGTGGTTTTGGGTCGGAAAGAGACCCAGTACTTC.